Below, 24 T cell receptor beta chains from the same sample are listed, as sequenced in a study of T cell responses to AZD1222 COVID-19 vaccine. Profiling relied on immunoSEQ multiplex PCR, and the TCRdb table lists in-frame clones only, not all of them. The sample contains 100,000 to 150,000 clones, approximately 84% of which appear only once. Sequencing used peripheral blood, obtained on day 0 of AZD1222 vaccination. The origin of the receptors is an adult in good health.

A word on this clone: One end of the junction does not line up with germline, which may come from a read error. The CDR3 DNA sequence: TGTGCCAGCTCACCCGGACAGGTGGATGGAGACACCATATATTTT. It codes for CASSPGQVDGDTIYF. This chain links TRBV18 with TRBJ1-3; the match to TRBD1 covers 7 bases. Germline V lookup: CDR1 KGHSH, CDR2 LQKENI. This CDR3 has 15 residues.

This clone was seen only once. The rearrangement links TRBV5-1 to TRBJ2-5, with a tentative D call TRBD2 (6 bases). The CDR3 runs 13 residues. Looked up from germline, CDR1 is SGHRS and CDR2 is YFSETQ. V was cut by 0 bases and J by 3 bases, with 6 bases left in between. The CDR3 bases are TGCGCCAGCAGCTTGGGCGGGGAAGAGACCCAGTACTTC. This translates into CASSLGGEETQYF.

V is TRBV28 and J is TRBJ1-5; D unclear. The germline V and J ends were trimmed by 3 bases and 4 bases, with 7 bases remaining between them. Germline-derived CDR1 and CDR2 are MDHEN and SYDVKM. This CDR3 contains 13 residues. For the CDR3, the DNA is TGTGCCAGCAGTTTGGACGGGAATCAGCCCCAGCATTTT. This sequence encodes CASSLDGNQPQHF.

This chain joins TRBV18 and TRBJ1-6, with TRBD1 matching over 7 bases. Germline V gene data show CDR1 as KGHSH and CDR2 as LQKENI. V lost 3 bases and J lost 0; bases outside the gene matches: 2. CDR3 size: 16 residues. CDR3 nucleotide sequence: TGTGCCAGCTCACCGGACAGGAGCTCCTATAATTCACCCCTCCACTTT. Amino acids: CASSPDRSSYNSPLHF.

The V gene is TRBV12-3 or TRBV12-4, the J gene TRBJ1-6; 8 bases are a match to TRBD1. The J segment lost 9 bases and the V segment lost 6 bases, leaving 4 bases of the junction unmatched. This CDR3 has 13 residues. The CDR3 here is CASRLTGGSPLHF. CDR3 in DNA: TGTGCCAGCAGACTAACAGGGGGTTCACCCCTCCACTTT.

The chain joins TRBV13 to TRBJ2-7, with 9 bases aligning to TRBD2. Germline-derived CDR1 and CDR2 are PRHDT and FYEKMQ (reference sequence). V trimming: 1 base; J trimming: 4 bases; junction bases outside the gene matches: 8. CDR3 size: 16 residues. CDR3 residues: CASSLERGGVLYEQYF. CDR3 nucleotide sequence: TGTGCCAGCAGCTTAGAACGCGGGGGGGTACTTTACGAGCAGTACTTC.

J is TRBJ1-6 and V is TRBV27, with D perhaps matching TRBD1 (6 bases). Germline V gives CDR1 MNHEY, CDR2 SMNVEV (reference sequence). The V and J ends lost 1 base and 8 bases respectively, with 15 bases between them. The CDR3 covers 16 residues. The CDR3 DNA follows: TGTGCCAGCAGTTTATTGGGGGGGCGCGCTTATTCACCCCTCCACTTT. This codes for CASSLLGGRAYSPLHF.

In its sample, this clone is medium-sized. The chain couples TRBV4-2 to TRBJ1-2, with 7 bases matching TRBD1. This CDR3 region has 13 residues. Germline CDR1 and CDR2: LGHNA and YNFKEQ. Germline trimming cut 8 bases from V and 7 bases from J; bases unmatched to any gene: 10. In DNA, the CDR3 is TGTGCCAGCCAGGCGGAGGGGGCATCTGGCTACACCTTC. This gives the protein CASQAEGASGYTF.

This chain uses TRBV7-9 with TRBJ2-5; D is unclear. The CDR3 length is 15 residues. Trimming removed 1 base from V and 5 bases from J, with 14 bases in between. Germline CDR1 and CDR2: SEHNR and FQNEAQ (reference sequence). In nucleotides, the CDR3 is TGTGCCAGCAGCTTAGGCGGACCGGCGGTGGAGACCCAGTACTTC. Amino acids: CASSLGGPAVETQYF.

V and J are TRBV5-4 and TRBJ2-2; unclear D gene. The V and J ends lost 4 bases and 4 bases respectively, with 8 bases between them. Germline CDR1 and CDR2: SGHNT and YYREEE (reference sequence). The CDR3 spans 13 residues. The CDR3 sequence: CASSPIITGELFF. In DNA, the CDR3 is TGTGCCAGCAGCCCCATTATCACCGGGGAGCTGTTTTTT.

The chain links TRBV11-2 to TRBJ1-2; D is undetermined. Germline loops: CDR1 SGHAT, CDR2 FQNNGV. V was pared by 1 base and J by 5 bases, with 11 bases between. This CDR3 spans 14 amino acids. The CDR3 DNA is TGTGCCAGCAGCTTAGTTACAGATTCATATGGCTACACCTTC. Its translation: CASSLVTDSYGYTF.

The chain combines TRBV7-9 with TRBJ1-1; D perhaps matches TRBD1 (5 bases). Trimming removed 1 base from V and 0 bases from J, with 9 bases in between. The CDR3 has 15 amino acids. CDR1 and CDR2 (germline): SEHNR, FQNEAQ (reference sequence). The CDR3 DNA is TGTGCCAGCAGCTTAGTACAGGACCTGAACACTGAAGCTTTCTTT. Amino acids: CASSLVQDLNTEAFF.

This clone has a single count. The CDR3 reads CAWSVSGYSNQPQHF. The CDR3 bases are TGTGCCTGGAGTGTTTCAGGTTATAGCAATCAGCCCCAGCATTTT. The rearrangement links TRBV30 to TRBJ1-5; D is unclear. The CDR3 is 15 residues long. V gave up 0 bases and J gave up 0 bases, with 9 bases separating them. The germline CDR1 and CDR2 sequences are GTSNPN and SVGIG (reference sequence).

The chain combines TRBV4-1 with TRBJ2-4; D is perhaps TRBD2 (5 bases). This CDR3 is built from 16 residues. Per germline, CDR1 MGHRA and CDR2 YSYEKL. V gave up 3 bases and J gave up 6 bases, with 18 bases separating them. CDR3 amino acids: CASSQVETTPLNIQYF. CDR3 bases: TGCGCCAGCAGCCAGGTTGAGACTACCCCATTAAACATTCAGTACTTC.

The genes are TRBV29-1 and TRBJ1-4, with 8 bases matching TRBD1. CDR3 length: 13 residues. Germline V CDR1 and CDR2: SQVTM, ANQGSEA. Trimming at V came to 7 bases and at J to 2 bases, leaving 3 bases not matched to a gene. The CDR3, as DNA: TGCAGCGCTAGACAGGGGACTAATGAAAAACTGTTTTTT. This sequence encodes CSARQGTNEKLFF.

This clone is a singleton in its sample. The chain employs TRBV10-3 and TRBJ2-6; D remains ambiguous. The CDR3 is made up of 12 amino acids. CDR1 is ENHRY and CDR2 is SYGVKD in the germline V gene. The V and J ends lost 10 bases and 0 bases respectively, with 4 bases between them. CDR3 residues: CATHSGANVLTF. The CDR3 DNA sequence: TGTGCCACCCACTCTGGGGCCAACGTCCTGACTTTC.

This chain uses TRBV9 with TRBJ2-7; 8 nucleotides agree with TRBD2. Germline lookup yields CDR1 SGDLS and CDR2 YYNGEE. With 3 bases clipped from V and 2 bases from J, the junction kept 1 base outside the gene matches. The CDR3 loop spans 13 amino acids. The CDR3 is CASSAGLAYEQYF. The CDR3 bases are TGTGCCAGCAGCGCGGGACTAGCCTACGAGCAGTACTTC.

Remarks on this clone: Different DNA sequences within this sample yield the same CDR3. This chain links TRBV29-1 with TRBJ1-1; 7 nucleotides match TRBD1. The CDR3 runs to 12 residues. In germline, CDR1 is SQVTM, CDR2 ANQGSEA. J lost 1 base, V lost 4 bases, and 0 bases had no gene match. The CDR3 DNA reads TGCAGCGTTGGACAGGGGAACACTGAAGCTTTCTTT. It is translated as CSVGQGNTEAFF.

The chain uses TRBV30 and TRBJ2-1; D assignment may be TRBD1 or TRBD2 (6 bases each). CDR3 length equals 14 residues. Germline CDR1 GTSNPN, CDR2 SVGIG (reference sequence). V dropped 2 bases and J dropped 5 bases, with 13 bases sitting between them. The CDR3 loop is CAWSRGTLNNEQFF. As DNA, the CDR3 is TGTGCCTGGAGTCGGGGGACATTGAACAATGAGCAGTTCTTC.

This clone was seen once. This sequence joins TRBV6-5 and TRBJ1-5, with unresolved D. From germline, CDR1 is MNHEY and CDR2 SVGAGI. The CDR3 totals 13 residues. V was clipped by 5 bases and J by 9 bases, with 14 bases between them. Here the CDR3 DNA reads TGTGCCAGCAGTCCGCGCAACCAGTCGCCCCAGCATTTT. It yields the protein CASSPRNQSPQHF.

V and J are TRBV19 and TRBJ2-3, with TRBD1 identical over 10 bases. After removal of 3 bases from V and 4 bases from J, the junction contained 7 bases not matched to a gene. The CDR3 extends over 16 amino acids. The germline gives CDR1 LNHDA, CDR2 SQIVND (reference sequence). The DNA for the CDR3 is TGTGCCAGTAGTATCCTGGGACAGGGGTTTCCAGATACGCAGTATTTT. Protein sequence: CASSILGQGFPDTQYF.

The chain uses TRBV29-1 and TRBJ2-3; TRBD2 matches at 7 bases. This CDR3 has 12 residues. Trimming at V came to 4 bases and at J to 7 bases, leaving 5 bases not matched to a gene. From germline, CDR1 is SQVTM and CDR2 ANQGSEA. The CDR3 reads CSVAGGPYTQYF. Here the CDR3 DNA reads TGCAGCGTTGCGGGGGGTCCGTATACGCAGTATTTT.

The genes are TRBV4-2 and TRBJ1-2, with D perhaps matching TRBD1 (5 bases). Trimming stripped 0 bases from V and 4 bases from J, with 15 bases between. Germline loops: CDR1 LGHNA, CDR2 YNFKEQ. CDR3 length: 16 residues. The CDR3 nucleotides are TGTGCCAGCAGCCAAGATTGGAGCGATGGGGGCTATGGCTACACCTTC. Residues: CASSQDWSDGGYGYTF.

The chain couples TRBV19 to TRBJ2-4; TRBD1 matches at 7 bases. Looked up from germline, CDR1 is LNHDA and CDR2 is SQIVND (reference sequence). The CDR3 has 13 residues. The trim removed 6 bases at V and 6 bases at J, leaving 5 bases unmatched. CDR3 DNA: TGTGCCAGTAGCACCGGGACAGTAAACATTCAGTACTTC. It yields the protein CASSTGTVNIQYF.